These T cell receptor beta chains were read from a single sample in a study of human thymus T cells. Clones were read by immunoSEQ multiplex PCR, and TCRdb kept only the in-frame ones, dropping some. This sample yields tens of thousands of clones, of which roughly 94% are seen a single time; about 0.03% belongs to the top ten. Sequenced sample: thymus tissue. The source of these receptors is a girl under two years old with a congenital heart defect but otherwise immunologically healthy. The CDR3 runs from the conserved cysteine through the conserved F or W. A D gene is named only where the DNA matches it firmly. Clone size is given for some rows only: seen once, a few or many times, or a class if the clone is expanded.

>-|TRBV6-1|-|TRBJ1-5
CASSEHQPQHF
TGTGCCAGCAGTGAACATCAGCCCCAGCATTTT
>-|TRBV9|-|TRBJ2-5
CASSARNRGHQVTQYF
TGTGCCAGCAGCGCGCGGAATAGGGGCCACCAAGTTACCCAGTACTTC
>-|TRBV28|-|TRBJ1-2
CASSLTRKFYGYTF
TGTGCCAGCAGTCTGACACGTAAATTCTATGGCTACACCTTC
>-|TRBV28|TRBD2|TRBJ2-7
CASSTQRETYEQYF
TGTGCCAGCAGTACCCAGCGGGAGACCTACGAGCAGTACTTC
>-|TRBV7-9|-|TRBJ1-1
CASSLPTDRKAFF
TGTGCCAGCAGCTTACCGACCGACAGAAAAGCTTTCTTT
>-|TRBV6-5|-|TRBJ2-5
CASSYSFHGFQETQYF
TGTGCCAGCAGTTACTCTTTTCACGGCTTCCAAGAGACCCAGTACTTC
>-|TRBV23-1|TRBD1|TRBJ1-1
CASSQCRPDREDTEAFF
TGCGCCAGCAGTCAATGTCGCCCCGACAGGGAGGACACTGAAGCTTTCTTT
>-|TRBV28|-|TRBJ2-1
CASSLGIGGGLNFF
TGTGCCAGCAGTTTAGGTATAGGGGGGGGACTAAACTTCTTC
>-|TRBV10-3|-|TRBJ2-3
CATRDGRGHKDTQYF
TGTGCCACCAGAGACGGGCGAGGGCACAAAGATACGCAGTATTTT
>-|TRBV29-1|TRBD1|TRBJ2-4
CSVGTGGGNIQYF
TGCAGCGTTGGGACAGGGGGCGGGAACATTCAGTACTTC
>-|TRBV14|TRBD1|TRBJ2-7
CASRPTGGESYEQYF
TGTGCCAGCAGACCTACAGGGGGCGAATCCTACGAGCAGTACTTC
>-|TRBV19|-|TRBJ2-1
CATRGAPIHEQFF
TGTGCCACCCGAGGGGCCCCGATCCATGAGCAGTTCTTC
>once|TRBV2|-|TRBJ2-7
CATRTASYEQYF
TGTGCCACCAGGACCGCCTCCTACGAGCAGTACTTC
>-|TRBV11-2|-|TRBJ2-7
CASSLTAPSYEQYF
TGTGCCAGCAGCTTGACAGCGCCCTCCTACGAGCAGTACTTC
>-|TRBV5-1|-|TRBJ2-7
CASSPECCPYEQYF
TGCGCCAGCAGCCCCGAGTGTTGCCCCTACGAGCAGTACTTC
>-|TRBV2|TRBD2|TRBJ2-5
CASSVSGRAWPETQYF
TGTGCCAGCAGTGTATCCGGGAGGGCCTGGCCAGAGACCCAGTACTTC
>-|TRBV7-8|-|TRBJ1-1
CASSLNTEAFF
TGTGCCAGCAGCCTAAACACTGAAGCTTTCTTT
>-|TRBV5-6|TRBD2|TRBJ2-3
CASSSTLAGGPRGDTQYF
TGTGCCAGCAGCTCGACACTAGCGGGAGGCCCTAGGGGAGATACGCAGTATTTT
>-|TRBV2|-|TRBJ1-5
CASEPSLSNQPQHF
TGTGCCAGTGAACCATCCCTTAGCAATCAGCCCCAGCATTTT
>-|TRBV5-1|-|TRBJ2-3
CASSLGQSTDTQYF
TGCGCCAGCAGCTTGGGACAGAGCACAGATACGCAGTATTTT
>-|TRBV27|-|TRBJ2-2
CASSLSGANTGELFF
TGTGCCAGCAGTTTATCTGGCGCGAACACCGGGGAGCTGTTTTTT
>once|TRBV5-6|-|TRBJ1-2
CASSWGANYGYTF
TGTGCCAGCAGCTGGGGGGCTAACTATGGCTACACCTTC
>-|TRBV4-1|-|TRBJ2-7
CASSQLLGQSDEQYF
TGCGCCAGCAGCCAACTCCTAGGACAGTCAGATGAGCAGTACTTC
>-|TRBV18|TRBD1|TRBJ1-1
CASISGQGVTMNTEAFF
TGTGCCAGCATTAGCGGGCAGGGGGTGACAATGAACACTGAAGCTTTCTTT
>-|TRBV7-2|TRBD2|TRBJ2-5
CASSPGTSGRVGTQYF
TGTGCCAGCAGCCCAGGGACTAGCGGGAGGGTGGGGACCCAGTACTTC
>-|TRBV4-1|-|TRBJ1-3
CASSQEGGVGGNTIYF
TGCGCCAGCAGCCAAGAAGGGGGGGTAGGGGGAAACACCATATATTTT
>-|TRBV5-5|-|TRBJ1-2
CASSLGESYGYTF
TGTGCCAGCAGCTTGGGGGAAAGCTATGGCTACACCTTC
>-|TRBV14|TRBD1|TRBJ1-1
CASSRRQGAEENTEAFF
TGTGCCAGCAGCCGGCGACAGGGGGCGGAAGAGAACACTGAAGCTTTCTTT
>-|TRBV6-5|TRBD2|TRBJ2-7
CASPTGTSGTYEQYF
TGTGCCAGCCCGACCGGGACTAGCGGAACCTACGAGCAGTACTTC
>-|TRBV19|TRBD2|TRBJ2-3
CASSIDRAGDLRGTQYF
TGTGCCAGTAGTATAGATCGGGCGGGAGATCTCAGAGGTACGCAGTATTTT
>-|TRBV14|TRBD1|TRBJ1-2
CASSQVQSALGTGGSYGYTF
TGTGCCAGCAGCCAAGTGCAATCCGCCCTAGGGACAGGGGGCTCGTATGGCTACACCTTC
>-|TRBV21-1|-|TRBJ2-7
CASSGNGHEQYF
TGTGCCAGCTCCGGGAATGGCCACGAGCAGTACTTC
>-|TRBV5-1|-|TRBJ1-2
CASSATGRGYTF
TGCGCCAGCAGCGCAACAGGGCGCGGCTACACCTTC
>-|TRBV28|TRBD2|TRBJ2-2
CASSSSGTRATGELFF
TGTGCCAGCAGTTCTAGCGGGACGCGGGCGACCGGGGAGCTGTTTTTT
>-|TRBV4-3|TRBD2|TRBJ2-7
CASSQERTLAGAYEQYF
TGCGCCAGCAGCCAGGAACGGACGCTAGCGGGAGCCTACGAGCAGTACTTC
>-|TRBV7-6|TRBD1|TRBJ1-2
CASSLGGETGNFYGYTF
TGTGCCAGCAGCTTAGGAGGGGAGACAGGGAATTTCTATGGCTACACCTTC
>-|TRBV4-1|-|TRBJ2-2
CASSQEELAGNTGELFF
TGCGCCAGCAGCCAAGAGGAACTTGCAGGGAACACCGGGGAGCTGTTTTTT
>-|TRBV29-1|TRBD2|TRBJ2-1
CSVVTRPLAGSSYNEQFF
TGCAGCGTTGTTACCCGGCCCCTAGCGGGCAGCTCCTACAATGAGCAGTTCTTC
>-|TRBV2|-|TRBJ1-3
CASSAPGRVLVRVNRNTIYF
TGTGCCAGCAGTGCCCCAGGGCGAGTACTCGTTCGGGTGAATAGGAACACCATATATTTT
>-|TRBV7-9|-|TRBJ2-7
CASSFSNSGTEGLYF
TGTGCCAGCAGCTTTTCCAACTCCGGGACCGAGGGGCTGTACTTC
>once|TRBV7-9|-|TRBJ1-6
CASSLTSGYNSPLHF
TGTGCCAGCAGCTTAACATCCGGGTATAATTCACCCCTCCACTTT
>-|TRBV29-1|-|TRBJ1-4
CSVSEKVNEKLFF
TGCAGCGTTTCAGAGAAGGTTAATGAAAAACTGTTTTTT
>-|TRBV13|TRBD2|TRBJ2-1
CASSTRTSGRSSYNEQFF
TGTGCCAGCAGCACCAGGACTAGCGGGAGAAGCTCCTACAATGAGCAGTTCTTC
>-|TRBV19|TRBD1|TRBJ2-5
CASRDRGAKGSQYF
TGTGCCAGCCGGGACAGGGGAGCAAAGGGGTCCCAGTACTTC
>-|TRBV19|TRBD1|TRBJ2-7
CATADRVDPYEQYF
TGTGCCACCGCGGACAGGGTCGACCCCTACGAGCAGTACTTC